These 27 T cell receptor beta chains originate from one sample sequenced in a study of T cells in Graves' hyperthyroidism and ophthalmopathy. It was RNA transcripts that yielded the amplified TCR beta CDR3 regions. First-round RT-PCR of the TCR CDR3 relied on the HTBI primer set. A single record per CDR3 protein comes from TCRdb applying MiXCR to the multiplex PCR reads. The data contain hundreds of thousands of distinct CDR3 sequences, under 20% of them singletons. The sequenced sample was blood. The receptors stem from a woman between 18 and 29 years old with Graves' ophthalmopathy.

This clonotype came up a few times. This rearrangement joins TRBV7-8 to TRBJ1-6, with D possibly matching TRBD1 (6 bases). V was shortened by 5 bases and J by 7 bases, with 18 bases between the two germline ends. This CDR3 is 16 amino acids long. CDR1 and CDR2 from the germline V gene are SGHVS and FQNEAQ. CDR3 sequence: CASSRGGARTNSPLHF. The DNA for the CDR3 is TGTGCCAGCAGCCGAGGGGGGGCGCGTACGAATTCACCCCTCCACTTT.

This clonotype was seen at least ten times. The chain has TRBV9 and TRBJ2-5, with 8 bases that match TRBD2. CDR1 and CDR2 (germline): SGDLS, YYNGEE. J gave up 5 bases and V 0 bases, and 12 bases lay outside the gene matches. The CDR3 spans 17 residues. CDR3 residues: CASSVAPSGLARETQYF. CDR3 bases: TGTGCCAGCAGCGTAGCACCCTCCGGACTAGCCCGGGAGACCCAGTACTTC.

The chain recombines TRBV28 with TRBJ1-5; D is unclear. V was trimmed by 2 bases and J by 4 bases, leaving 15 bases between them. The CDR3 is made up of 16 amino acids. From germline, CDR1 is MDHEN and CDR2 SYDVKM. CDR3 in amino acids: CASSLSGGIVNQPQHF. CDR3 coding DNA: TGTGCCAGCAGTTTAAGTGGCGGGATCGTGAATCAGCCCCAGCATTTT.

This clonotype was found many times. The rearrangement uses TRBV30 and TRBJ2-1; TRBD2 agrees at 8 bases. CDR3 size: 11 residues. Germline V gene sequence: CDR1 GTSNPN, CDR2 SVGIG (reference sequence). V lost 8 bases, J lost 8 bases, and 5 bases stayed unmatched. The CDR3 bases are TGTGCCCTTAGCGGGGTGTATGAGCAGTTCTTC. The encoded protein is CALSGVYEQFF.

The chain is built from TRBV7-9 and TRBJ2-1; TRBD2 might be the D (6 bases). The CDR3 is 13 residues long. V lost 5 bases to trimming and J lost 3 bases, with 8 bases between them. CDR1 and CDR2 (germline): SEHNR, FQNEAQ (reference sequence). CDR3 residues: CASSGRYYNEQFF. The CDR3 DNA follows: TGTGCCAGCAGCGGGAGGTACTACAATGAGCAGTTCTTC.

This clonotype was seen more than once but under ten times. The CDR3 is CATSRDTGAGYEQYF. The CDR3 nucleotides are TGTGCCACCAGCAGAGATACAGGGGCGGGCTACGAGCAGTACTTC. V and J are TRBV15 and TRBJ2-7, with TRBD1 identical over 7 bases. Germline CDR1 is LNHNV and CDR2 is YYDKDF (reference sequence). This CDR3 is built from 15 residues. Unmatched junction bases numbered 5, after V lost 0 bases and J lost 3 bases.

Here the CDR3 reads CSARVGSGYTF. The DNA of the CDR3 is TGCAGTGCTAGAGTCGGGAGCGGCTACACCTTC. This rearrangement joins TRBV20-1 to TRBJ1-2; D remains ambiguous. Trimming pared 1 base from V and 8 bases from J, leaving 8 bases between. The V gene's germline CDR1 is DFQATT and CDR2 SNEGSKA (reference sequence). The CDR3 covers 11 residues.

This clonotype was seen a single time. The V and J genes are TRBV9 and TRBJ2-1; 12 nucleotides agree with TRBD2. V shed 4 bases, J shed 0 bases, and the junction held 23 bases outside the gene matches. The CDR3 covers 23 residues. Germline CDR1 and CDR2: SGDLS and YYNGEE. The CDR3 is CASSHGTVWGLAGGEASYNEQFF. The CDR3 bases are TGTGCCAGCAGCCATGGAACTGTCTGGGGGCTAGCGGGGGGGGAAGCCTCCTACAATGAGCAGTTCTTC.

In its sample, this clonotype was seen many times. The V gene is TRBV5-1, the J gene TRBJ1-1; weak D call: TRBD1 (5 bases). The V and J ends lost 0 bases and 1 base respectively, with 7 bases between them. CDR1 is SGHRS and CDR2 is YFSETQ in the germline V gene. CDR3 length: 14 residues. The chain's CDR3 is CASSLAQANTEAFF. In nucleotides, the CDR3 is TGCGCCAGCAGCTTGGCACAGGCGAACACTGAAGCTTTCTTT.

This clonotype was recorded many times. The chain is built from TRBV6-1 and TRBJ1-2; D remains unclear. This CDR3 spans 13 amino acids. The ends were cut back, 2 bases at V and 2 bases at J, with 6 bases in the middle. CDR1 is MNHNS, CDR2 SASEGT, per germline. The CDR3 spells CASSERENYGYTF. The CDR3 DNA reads TGTGCCAGCAGTGAACGGGAGAACTATGGCTACACCTTC.

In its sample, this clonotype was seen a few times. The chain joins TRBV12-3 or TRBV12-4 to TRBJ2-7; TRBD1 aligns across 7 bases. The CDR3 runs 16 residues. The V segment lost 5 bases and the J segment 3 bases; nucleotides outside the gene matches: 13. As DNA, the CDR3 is TGTGCCAGCAGTCCCGGGACAGTTGGCGTAGGCTACGAGCAGTACTTC. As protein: CASSPGTVGVGYEQYF.

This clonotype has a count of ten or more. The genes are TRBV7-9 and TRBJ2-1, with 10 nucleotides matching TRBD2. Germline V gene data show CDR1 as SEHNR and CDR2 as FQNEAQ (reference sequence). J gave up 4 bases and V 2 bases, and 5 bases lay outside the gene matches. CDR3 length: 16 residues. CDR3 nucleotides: TGTGCCAGCAGCTTACCCCGGACTAGCGGTTACAATGAGCAGTTCTTC. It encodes CASSLPRTSGYNEQFF.

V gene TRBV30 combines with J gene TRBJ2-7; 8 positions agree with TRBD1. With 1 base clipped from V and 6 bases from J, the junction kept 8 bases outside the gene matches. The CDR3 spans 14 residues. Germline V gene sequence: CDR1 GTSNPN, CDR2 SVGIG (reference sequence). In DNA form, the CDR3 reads TGTGCCTGGAGTGCGGGACAGGATCTAGTCGAGCAGTACTTC. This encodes CAWSAGQDLVEQYF.

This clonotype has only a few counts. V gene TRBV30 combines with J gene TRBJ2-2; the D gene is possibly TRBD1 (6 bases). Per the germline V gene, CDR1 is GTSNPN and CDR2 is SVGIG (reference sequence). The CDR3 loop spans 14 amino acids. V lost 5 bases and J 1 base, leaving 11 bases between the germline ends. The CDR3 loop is CAWVRDKNTGELFF. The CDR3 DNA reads TGTGCCTGGGTCCGGGACAAGAACACCGGGGAGCTGTTTTTT.

The chain's CDR3 is CSAQTHEQYF. The CDR3 coding sequence is TGCAGCGCTCAGACTCACGAGCAGTACTTC. The rearrangement links TRBV29-1 to TRBJ2-7; no clear D gene. This CDR3 spans 10 amino acids. V lost 7 bases and J lost 5, with 9 bases in between. Germline loops: CDR1 SQVTM, CDR2 ANQGSEA.

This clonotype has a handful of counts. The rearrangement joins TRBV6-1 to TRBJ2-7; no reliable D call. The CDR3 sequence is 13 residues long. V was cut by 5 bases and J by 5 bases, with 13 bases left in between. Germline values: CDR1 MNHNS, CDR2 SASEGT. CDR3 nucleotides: TGTGCCAGCAGTCGATACCGGGCCGACGAGCAGTACTTC. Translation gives CASSRYRADEQYF.

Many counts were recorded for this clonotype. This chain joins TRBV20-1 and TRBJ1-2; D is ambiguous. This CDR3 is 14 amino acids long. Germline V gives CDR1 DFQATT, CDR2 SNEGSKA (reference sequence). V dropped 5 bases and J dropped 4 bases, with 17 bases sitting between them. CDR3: CSAPYALKSYGYTF. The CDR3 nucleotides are TGCAGTGCTCCTTATGCCCTCAAGTCCTATGGCTACACCTTC.

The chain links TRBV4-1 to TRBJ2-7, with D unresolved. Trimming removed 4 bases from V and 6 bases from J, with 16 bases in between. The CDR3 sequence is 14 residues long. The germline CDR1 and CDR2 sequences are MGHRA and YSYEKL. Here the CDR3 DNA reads TGCGCCAGCAGCCCCCAGTCGGGCTCGATCGAGCAGTACTTC. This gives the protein CASSPQSGSIEQYF.

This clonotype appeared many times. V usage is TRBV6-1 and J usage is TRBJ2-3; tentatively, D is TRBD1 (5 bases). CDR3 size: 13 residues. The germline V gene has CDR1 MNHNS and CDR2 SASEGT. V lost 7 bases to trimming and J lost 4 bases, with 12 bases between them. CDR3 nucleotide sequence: TGTGCCAGCAATCGTCAGGGTGCAGATACGCAGTATTTT. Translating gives CASNRQGADTQYF.

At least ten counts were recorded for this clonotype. CDR3 sequence reads: CASRSSLIAGGKTPDTQYF. DNA for the CDR3: TGTGCCAGCAGATCAAGCCTTATAGCGGGAGGGAAAACACCAGATACGCAGTATTTT. V and J are TRBV12-3 or TRBV12-4 and TRBJ2-3; 11 bases align to TRBD2. CDR3 length: 19 amino acids. The trim removed 6 bases at V and 4 bases at J, leaving 18 bases unmatched.

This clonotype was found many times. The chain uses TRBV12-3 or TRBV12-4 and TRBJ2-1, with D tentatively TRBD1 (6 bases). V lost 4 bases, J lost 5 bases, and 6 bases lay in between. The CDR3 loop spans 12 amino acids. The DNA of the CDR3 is TGTGCCAGCAGTTACAGGGACAATGAGCAGTTCTTC. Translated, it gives CASSYRDNEQFF.

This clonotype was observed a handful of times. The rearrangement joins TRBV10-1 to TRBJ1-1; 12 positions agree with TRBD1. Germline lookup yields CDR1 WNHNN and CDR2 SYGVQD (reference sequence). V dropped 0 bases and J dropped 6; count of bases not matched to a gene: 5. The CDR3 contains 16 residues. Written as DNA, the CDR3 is TGCGCCAGCAGTGAGTCGAGAGGGACAGGGGGCTCTGAAGCTTTCTTT. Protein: CASSESRGTGGSEAFF.

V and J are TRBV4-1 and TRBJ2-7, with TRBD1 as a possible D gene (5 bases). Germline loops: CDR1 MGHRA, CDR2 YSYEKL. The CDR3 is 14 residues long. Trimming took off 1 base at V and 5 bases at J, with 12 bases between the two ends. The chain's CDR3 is CASSQVGPKDEQYF. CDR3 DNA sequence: TGCGCCAGCAGCCAAGTGGGGCCGAAGGACGAGCAGTACTTC.

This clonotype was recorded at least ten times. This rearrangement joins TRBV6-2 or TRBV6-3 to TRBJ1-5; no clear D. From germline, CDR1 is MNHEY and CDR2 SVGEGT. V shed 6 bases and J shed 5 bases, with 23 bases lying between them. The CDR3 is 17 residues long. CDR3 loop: CASSIILDPAMDQPQHF. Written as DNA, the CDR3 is TGTGCCAGCAGCATAATTTTGGATCCGGCAATGGATCAGCCCCAGCATTTT.

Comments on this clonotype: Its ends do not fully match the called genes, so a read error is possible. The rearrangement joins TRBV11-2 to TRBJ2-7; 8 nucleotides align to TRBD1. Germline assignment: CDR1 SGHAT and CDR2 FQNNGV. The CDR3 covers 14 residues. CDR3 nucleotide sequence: TGCGCCAGCAGCCTCCGACAGGGGTTCTACGAGCAGTACTTC. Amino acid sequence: CASSLRQGFYEQYF. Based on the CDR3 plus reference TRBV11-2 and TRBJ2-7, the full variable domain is EAGVAQSPRYKIIEKRQSVAFWCNPISGHATLYWYQQILGQGPKLLIQFQNNGVVDDSQLPKDRFSAERLKGVDSTLKIQPAKLEDSAVYLCASSLRQGFYEQYFGPGTRLTVT.

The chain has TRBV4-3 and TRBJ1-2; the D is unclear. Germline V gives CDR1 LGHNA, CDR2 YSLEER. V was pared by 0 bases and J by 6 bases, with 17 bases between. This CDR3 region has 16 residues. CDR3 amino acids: CASSQDLPQVRHGYTF. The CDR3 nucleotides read TGCGCCAGCAGCCAAGATCTCCCGCAGGTGCGGCATGGCTACACCTTC.

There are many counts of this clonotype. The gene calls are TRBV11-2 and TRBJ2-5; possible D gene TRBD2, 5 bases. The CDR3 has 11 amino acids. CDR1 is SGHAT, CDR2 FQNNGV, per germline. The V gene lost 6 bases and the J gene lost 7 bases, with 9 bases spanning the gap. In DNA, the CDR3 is TGTGCCAGCAGATTCCGGGGGACCCAGTACTTC. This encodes CASRFRGTQYF.